The present entry profiles one T cell receptor beta chain with its context. Using immunoSEQ multiplex PCR, the repertoire was profiled, and TCRdb retains in-frame clones only, with some absent. The sample holds under 150,000 clones, nearly 90% seen once. This sample is part of a study of control samples from healthy donors and cancer patients. V was cut by 1 base and J by 4 bases, with 10 bases left in between. Germline loops: CDR1 LGHDT, CDR2 YNNKEL (reference sequence). CDR3 length: 15 amino acids. The specimen was PBMCs. The clonotype was recovered from a man in his fifties with head and neck cancer. This rearrangement joins TRBV3-1 (or the pseudogene TRBV3-2) to TRBJ2-2; D may be TRBD2 (5 bases). Here the CDR3 reads CASSQVGVGTGELFF. In nucleotides, the CDR3 is TGTGCCAGCAGCCAAGTCGGGGTCGGCACCGGGGAGCTGTTTTTT.